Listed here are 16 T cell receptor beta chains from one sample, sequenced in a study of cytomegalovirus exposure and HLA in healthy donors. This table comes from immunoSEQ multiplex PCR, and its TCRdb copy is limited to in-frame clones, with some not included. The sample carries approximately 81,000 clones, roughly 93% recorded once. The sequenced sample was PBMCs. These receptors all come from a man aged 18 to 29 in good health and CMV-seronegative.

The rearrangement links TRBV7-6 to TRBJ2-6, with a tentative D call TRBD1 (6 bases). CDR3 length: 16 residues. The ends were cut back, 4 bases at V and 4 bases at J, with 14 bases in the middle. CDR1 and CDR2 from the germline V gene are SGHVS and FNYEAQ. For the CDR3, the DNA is TGTGCCAGCAGCTCCCTCAGGGGACCAGGGGCCAACGTCCTGACTTTC. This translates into CASSSLRGPGANVLTF.

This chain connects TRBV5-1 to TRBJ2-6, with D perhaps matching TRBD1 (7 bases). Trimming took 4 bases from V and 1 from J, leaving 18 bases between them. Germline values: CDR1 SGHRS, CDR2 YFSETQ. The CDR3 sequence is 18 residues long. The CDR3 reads CASSRVEQGGSGANVLTF. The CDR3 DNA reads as TGCGCCAGCAGCCGGGTGGAGCAGGGGGGTTCTGGGGCCAACGTCCTGACTTTC.

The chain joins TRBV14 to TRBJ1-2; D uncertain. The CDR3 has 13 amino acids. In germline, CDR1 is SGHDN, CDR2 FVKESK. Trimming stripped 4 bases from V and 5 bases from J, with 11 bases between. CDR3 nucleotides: TGTGCCAGCAGCCCGCAGGTGGCTTATGGCTACACCTTC. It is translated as CASSPQVAYGYTF.

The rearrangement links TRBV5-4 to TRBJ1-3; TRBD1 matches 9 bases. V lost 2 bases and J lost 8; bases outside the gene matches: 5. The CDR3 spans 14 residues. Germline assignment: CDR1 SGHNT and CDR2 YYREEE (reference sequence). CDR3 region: CASSFLDRGDTIYF. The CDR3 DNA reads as TGTGCCAGCAGCTTCCTGGACAGGGGAGACACCATATATTTT. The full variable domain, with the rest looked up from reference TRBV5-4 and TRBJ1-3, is ETGVTQSPTHLIKTRGQQVTLRCSSQSGHNTVSWYQQALGQGPQFIFQYYREEENGRGNFPPRFSGLQFPNYSSELNVNALELDDSALYLCASSFLDRGDTIYFGEGSWLTVV.

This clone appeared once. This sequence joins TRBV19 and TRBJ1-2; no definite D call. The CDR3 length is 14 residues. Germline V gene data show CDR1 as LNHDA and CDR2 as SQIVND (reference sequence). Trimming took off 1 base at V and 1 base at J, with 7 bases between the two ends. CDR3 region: CASSIGRHNYGYTF. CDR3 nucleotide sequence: TGTGCCAGTAGTATAGGAAGACATAACTATGGCTACACCTTC.

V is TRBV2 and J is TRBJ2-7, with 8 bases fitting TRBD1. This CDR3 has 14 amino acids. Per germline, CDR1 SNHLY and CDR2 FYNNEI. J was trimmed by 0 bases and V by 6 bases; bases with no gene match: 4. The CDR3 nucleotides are TGTGCCAGCAGGGGACAGGTCAGCTCCTACGAGCAGTACTTC. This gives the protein CASRGQVSSYEQYF.

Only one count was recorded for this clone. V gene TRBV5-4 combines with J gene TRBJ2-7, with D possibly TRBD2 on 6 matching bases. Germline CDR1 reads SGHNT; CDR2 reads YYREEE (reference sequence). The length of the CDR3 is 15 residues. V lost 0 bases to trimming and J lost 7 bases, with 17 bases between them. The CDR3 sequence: CASSLGGLPREEQYF. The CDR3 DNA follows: TGTGCCAGCAGCTTGGGGGGACTTCCTAGAGAGGAGCAGTACTTC.

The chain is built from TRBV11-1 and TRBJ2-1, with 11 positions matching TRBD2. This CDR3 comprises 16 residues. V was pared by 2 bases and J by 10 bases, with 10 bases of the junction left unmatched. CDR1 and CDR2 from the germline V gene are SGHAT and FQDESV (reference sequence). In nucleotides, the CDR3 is TGTGCCAGCAGCTTAAATTTACTAGCGGGAGTCGGCGAGCAGTTCTTC. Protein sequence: CASSLNLLAGVGEQFF.

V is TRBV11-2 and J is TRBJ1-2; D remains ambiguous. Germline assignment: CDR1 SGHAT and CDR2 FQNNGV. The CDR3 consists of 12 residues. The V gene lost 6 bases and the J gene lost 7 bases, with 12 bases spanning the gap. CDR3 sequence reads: CASSPVPFGYTF. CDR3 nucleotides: TGTGCCAGCAGTCCAGTCCCTTTTGGCTACACCTTC. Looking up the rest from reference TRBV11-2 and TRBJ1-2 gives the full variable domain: EAGVAQSPRYKIIEKRQSVAFWCNPISGHATLYWYQQILGQGPKLLIQFQNNGVVDDSQLPKDRFSAERLKGVDSTLKIQPAKLEDSAVYLCASSPVPFGYTFGSGTRLTVV.

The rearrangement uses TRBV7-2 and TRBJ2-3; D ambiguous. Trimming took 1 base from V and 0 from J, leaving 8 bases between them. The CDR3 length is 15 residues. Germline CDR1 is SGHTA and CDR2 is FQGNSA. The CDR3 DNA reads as TGTGCCAGCAGCTTAGGTGGCCCTAGCACAGATACGCAGTATTTT. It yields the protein CASSLGGPSTDTQYF.

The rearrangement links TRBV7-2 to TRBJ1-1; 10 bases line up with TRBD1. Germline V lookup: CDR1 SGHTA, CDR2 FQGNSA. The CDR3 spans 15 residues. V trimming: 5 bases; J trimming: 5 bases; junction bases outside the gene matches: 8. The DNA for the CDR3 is TGTGCCAGCAGCCCACGGGACAGGGGTTGGACTGAAGCTTTCTTT. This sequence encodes CASSPRDRGWTEAFF.

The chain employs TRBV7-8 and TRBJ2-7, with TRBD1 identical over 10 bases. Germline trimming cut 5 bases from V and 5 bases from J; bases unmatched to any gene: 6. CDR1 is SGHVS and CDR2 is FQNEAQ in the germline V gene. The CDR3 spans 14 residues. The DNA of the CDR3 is TGTGCCAGCAGCCAAGACAGGGGGCGGGACGAGCAGTACTTC. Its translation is CASSQDRGRDEQYF.

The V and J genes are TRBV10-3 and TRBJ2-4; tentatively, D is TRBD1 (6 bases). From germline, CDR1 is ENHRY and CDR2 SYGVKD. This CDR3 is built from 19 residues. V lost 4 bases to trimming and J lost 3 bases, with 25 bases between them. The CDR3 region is CAISGHREIGRFDKNIQYF. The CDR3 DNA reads TGTGCCATCAGTGGCCACAGGGAAATAGGGCGGTTTGACAAAAACATTCAGTACTTC.

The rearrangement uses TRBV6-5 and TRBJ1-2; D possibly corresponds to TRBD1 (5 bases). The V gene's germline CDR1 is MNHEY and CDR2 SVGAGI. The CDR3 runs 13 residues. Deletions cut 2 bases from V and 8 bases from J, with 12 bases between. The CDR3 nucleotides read TGTGCCAGCAGTTACGGGGGGATGTCGGGCTACACCTTC. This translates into CASSYGGMSGYTF.

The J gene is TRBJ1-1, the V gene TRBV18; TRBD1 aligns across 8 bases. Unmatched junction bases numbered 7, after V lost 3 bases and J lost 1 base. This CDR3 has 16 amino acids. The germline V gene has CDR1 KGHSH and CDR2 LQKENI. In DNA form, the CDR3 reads TGTGCCAGCTCACCCCGAGACAGGGGACAGAACACTGAAGCTTTCTTT. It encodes CASSPRDRGQNTEAFF.

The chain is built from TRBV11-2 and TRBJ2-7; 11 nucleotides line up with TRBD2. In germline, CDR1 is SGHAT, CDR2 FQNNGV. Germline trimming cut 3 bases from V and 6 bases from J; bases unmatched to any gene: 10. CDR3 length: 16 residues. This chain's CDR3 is CASSLDALAGVSEQYF. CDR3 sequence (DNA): TGTGCCAGCAGCTTGGATGCACTAGCGGGAGTATCCGAGCAGTACTTC.